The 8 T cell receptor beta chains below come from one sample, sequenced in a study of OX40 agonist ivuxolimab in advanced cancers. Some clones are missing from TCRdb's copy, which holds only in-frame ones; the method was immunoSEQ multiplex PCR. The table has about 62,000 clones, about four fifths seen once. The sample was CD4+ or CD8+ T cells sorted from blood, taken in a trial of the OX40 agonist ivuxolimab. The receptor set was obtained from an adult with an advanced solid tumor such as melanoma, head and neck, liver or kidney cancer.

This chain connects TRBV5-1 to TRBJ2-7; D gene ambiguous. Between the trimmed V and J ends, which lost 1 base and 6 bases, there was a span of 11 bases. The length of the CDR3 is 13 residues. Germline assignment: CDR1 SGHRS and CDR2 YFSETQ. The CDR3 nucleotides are TGCGCCAGCAGCTTGAACTTCTTCTCCGAGCAGTACTTC. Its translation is CASSLNFFSEQYF.

In DNA, the CDR3 is TGTGCCAGCAGCGAAGCGGGGGGGCCGGGAGATACGCAGTATTTT. This encodes CASSEAGGPGDTQYF. This chain joins TRBV7-6 and TRBJ2-3; TRBD2 agrees at 10 bases. The CDR3 covers 15 residues. Trimming removed 5 bases from V and 5 bases from J; junction bases left unmatched: 7. CDR1 and CDR2 (germline): SGHVS, FNYEAQ. Full variable domain (missing parts from reference TRBV7-6 and TRBJ2-3): GAGVSQSPRYKVTKRGQDVALRCDPISGHVSLYWYRQALGQGPEFLTYFNYEAQQDKSGLPNDRFSAERPEGSISTLTIQRTEQRDSAMYRCASSEAGGPGDTQYFGPGTRLTVL.

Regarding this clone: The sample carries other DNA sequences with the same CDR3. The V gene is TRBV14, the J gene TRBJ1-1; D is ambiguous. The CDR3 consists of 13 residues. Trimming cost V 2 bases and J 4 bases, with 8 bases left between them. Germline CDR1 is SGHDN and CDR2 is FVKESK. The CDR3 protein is CASSQHLSTEAFF. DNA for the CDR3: TGTGCCAGCAGCCAACACCTGAGCACTGAAGCTTTCTTT.

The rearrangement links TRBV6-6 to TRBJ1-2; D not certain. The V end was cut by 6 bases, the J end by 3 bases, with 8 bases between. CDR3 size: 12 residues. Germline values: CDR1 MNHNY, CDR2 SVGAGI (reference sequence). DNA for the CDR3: TGTGCCAGCAGCTCAGCCTACTATGGCTACACCTTC. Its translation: CASSSAYYGYTF.

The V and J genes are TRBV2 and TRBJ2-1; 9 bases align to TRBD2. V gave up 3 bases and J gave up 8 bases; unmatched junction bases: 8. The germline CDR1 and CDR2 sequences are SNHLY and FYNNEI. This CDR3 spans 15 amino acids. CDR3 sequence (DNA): TGTGCCAGCAGTGATTTAGCGGGGGTCGGGTATGAGCAGTTCTTC. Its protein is CASSDLAGVGYEQFF. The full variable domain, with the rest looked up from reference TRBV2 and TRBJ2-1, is EPEVTQTPSHQVTQMGQEVILRCVPISNHLYFYWYRQILGQKVEFLVSFYNNEISEKSEIFDDQFSVERPDGSNFTLKIRSTKLEDSAMYFCASSDLAGVGYEQFFGPGTRLTVL.

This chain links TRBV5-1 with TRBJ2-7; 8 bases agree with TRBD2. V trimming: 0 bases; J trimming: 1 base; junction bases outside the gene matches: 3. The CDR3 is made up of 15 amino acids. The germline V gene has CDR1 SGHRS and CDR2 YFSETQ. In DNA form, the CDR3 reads TGCGCCAGCAGCTTGGTGGCGGGGGGATCCTACGAGCAGTACTTC. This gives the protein CASSLVAGGSYEQYF.

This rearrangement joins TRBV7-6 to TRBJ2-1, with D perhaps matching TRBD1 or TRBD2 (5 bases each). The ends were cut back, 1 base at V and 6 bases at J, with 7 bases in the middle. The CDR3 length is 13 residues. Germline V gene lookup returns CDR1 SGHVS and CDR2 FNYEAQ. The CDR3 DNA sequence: TGTGCCAGCAGCTTAGGGGGGTTCAATGAGCAGTTCTTC. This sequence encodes CASSLGGFNEQFF.

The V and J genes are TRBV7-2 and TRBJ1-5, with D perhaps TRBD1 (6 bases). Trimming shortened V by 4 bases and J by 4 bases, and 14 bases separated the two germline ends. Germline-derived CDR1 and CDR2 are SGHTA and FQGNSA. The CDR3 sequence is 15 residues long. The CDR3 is CASSSGGQLNQPQHF. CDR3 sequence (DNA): TGTGCCAGCAGCTCCGGGGGGCAGCTAAATCAGCCCCAGCATTTT.